The 5 T cell receptor beta chains below all came from one sample that was sequenced in a study of T cell clonality in common variable immunodeficiency. Whole-study findings and limits: In common variable immunodeficiency, TCR beta chains reportedly carried fewer deletions and N-nucleotide insertions.

This table comes from immunoSEQ multiplex PCR, and its TCRdb copy is limited to in-frame clones, with some not included. This repertoire holds about 19,000 clones, and none appear only once. These TCRs are of unknown antigen specificity. Sequenced material: peripheral blood mononuclear cells. The receptor source for this set is a human donor with common variable immunodeficiency.

This clone was seen only a few times. The read terminates 3 residues ahead of where the CDR3 ends, so the germline J gene completes it. The gene calls are TRBV5-1 and TRBJ2-7; 10 nucleotides match TRBD1. Germline CDR1 and CDR2: SGHRS and YFSETQ. After removal of 7 bases from V and 3 bases from J, the junction contained 16 bases not matched to a gene. This CDR3 comprises 17 residues. This chain's CDR3 is CASSIRDPGQGNYEQYF. The sequenced part of the CDR3 DNA is TGCGCCAGCTCCATCCGAGACCCGGGACAGGGGAACTACGAG.

This clone was detected ten times or more. The read ends 3 residues shy of where the CDR3 ends; the end is completed using the germline J gene. The chain has TRBV5-1 and TRBJ2-4; 9 nucleotides agree with TRBD1. CDR1 is SGHRS and CDR2 is YFSETQ in the germline V gene. The V and J ends lost 4 bases and 4 bases, in that order; junction bases with no gene match: 6. This CDR3 region has 15 residues. CDR3 DNA (partial): TGCGCCAGCAGCCCGGGACAGGGTGTAAAAAACATT. Encoded protein: CASSPGQGVKNI. The complete CDR3 sequence is CASSPGQGVKNIQYF.

Points on this clone: Read sequence stops 3 residues before the CDR3 end, and the germline J gene provides the missing end. This chain uses TRBV2 with TRBJ1-1, with 8 nucleotides matching TRBD1. Germline V gene sequence: CDR1 SNHLY, CDR2 FYNNEI. The CDR3 consists of 12 residues. Unmatched junction bases numbered 1, after V lost 6 bases and J lost 4 bases. The CDR3 spells CASRTGATEAFF. CDR3 bases read: TGTGCCAGCAGGACAGGGGCCACTGAA.

With respect to this clone: The CDR3 end falls 3 residues outside the read, so it is completed with the germline J gene. The chain employs TRBV18 and TRBJ1-1; 8 bases match TRBD1. Germline values: CDR1 KGHSH, CDR2 LQKENI. The CDR3 sequence is 12 residues long. Partial CDR3 DNA: TGTGCCAGCTCACCCAACAGGGGGGAA. Its translation is CASSPNRGE. The entire CDR3 is CASSPNRGEAFF.

As to this clone: The read ends 3 residues before the CDR3 terminus; that terminus is restored from the germline J gene. The chain combines TRBV19 with TRBJ2-3; 11 bases fit TRBD2. This CDR3 contains 18 residues. Looked up from germline, CDR1 is LNHDA and CDR2 is SQIVND (reference sequence). With V trimmed by 0 bases and J by 0 bases, 5 bases remained unmatched. The CDR3 region is CASSIELAGEISTDTQYF. The CDR3 bases that were read are TGTGCCAGTAGTATAGAACTAGCGGGGGAGATTAGCACAGATACG.